Many counts were recorded for the clone carrying this TCR beta chain. The antigen is undetermined. This entry comes from a study of T cells in Graves' hyperthyroidism and ophthalmopathy. General study points: Most clonotypes expanded in thyroid above 0.001 were likewise present in blood. Ophthalmopathy could be told apart from stable hyperthyroidism with a 13 V-J model.

It was considered stable Graves' hyperthyroidism when ophthalmopathy did not progress within 18 months. There were TCR beta CDR3 regions amplified from RNA transcripts. A set of HTBI primers served as the primers for a first-round RT-PCR of the TCR CDR3. TCRdb re-analysed the multiplex PCR reads in MiXCR, keeping a single row per CDR3 protein. Among under 650,000 distinct CDR3 sequences, 15% to 20% were seen once, and the ten largest hold 3% to 4.5%. The sequence was obtained from a woman in her twenties or thirties with Graves' hyperthyroidism. Material: blood.

CDR3 loop: CSAPPRLNTEAFF. The CDR3 nucleotides are TGCAGTGCTCCGCCTCGACTGAACACTGAAGCTTTCTTT. The V and J genes are TRBV20-1 and TRBJ1-1; D uncertain. Deletions cut 5 bases from V and 0 bases from J, with 10 bases between. Germline V gene data show CDR1 as DFQATT and CDR2 as SNEGSKA (reference sequence). The CDR3 is 13 residues long.